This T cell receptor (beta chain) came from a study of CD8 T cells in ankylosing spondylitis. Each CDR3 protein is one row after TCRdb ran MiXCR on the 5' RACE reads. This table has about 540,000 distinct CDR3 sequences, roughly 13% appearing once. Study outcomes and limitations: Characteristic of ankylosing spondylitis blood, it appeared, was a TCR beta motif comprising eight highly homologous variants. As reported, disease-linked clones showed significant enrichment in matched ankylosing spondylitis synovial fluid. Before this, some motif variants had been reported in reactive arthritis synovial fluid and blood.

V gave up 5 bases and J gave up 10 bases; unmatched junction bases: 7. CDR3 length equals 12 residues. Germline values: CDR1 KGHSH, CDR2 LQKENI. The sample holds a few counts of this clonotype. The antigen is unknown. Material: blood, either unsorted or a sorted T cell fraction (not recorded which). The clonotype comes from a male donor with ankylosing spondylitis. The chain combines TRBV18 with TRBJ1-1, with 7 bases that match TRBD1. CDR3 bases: TGTGCCAGCTCATTGAACCAGGGGGGAGCTTTCTTT. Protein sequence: CASSLNQGGAFF.